This entry features one T cell receptor (beta chain) sequence. What it recognizes is unknown. The data stem from a study of CD8+CD57+ T cells in acquired aplastic anemia. In the study overall: The mean DNA yield obtained from sorted CD4+ and CD8+ cells came to around 3 ug. For CD4+ cells, healthy donors had an average of around 9.9 million reads.

The germline V gene has CDR1 SGHTA and CDR2 FQGTGA. The V gene end was trimmed by 5 bases and the J gene end by 4 bases; junction bases not matched to a gene: 4. The CDR3 covers 15 residues. Points from the study as a whole: Patients showed no significant difference from controls in CD8+ Simpson's diversity. Found in both controls and patients were twenty-nine CD8+ CDR3 sequences.

Profiling of TCR beta VDJ combinations and CDR3 sequences used genomic DNA as template. TCRdb re-analysed the reads in MiXCR, keeping a single row per CDR3 protein. The table shows approximately 200,000 distinct CDR3 sequences, with 60% to 65% occurring only once. The sequenced sample was sorted CD4+, CD8+, or CD8+CD57+ T cells (not recorded which) from PBMCs. The chain uses TRBV7-3 and TRBJ2-5; 13 positions match TRBD2. This receptor was obtained from a human donor in good health. CDR3 DNA: TGTGCCAGCAGCCCCGGACTAGCGGGAGTAGAGACCCAGTACTTC. This encodes CASSPGLAGVETQYF.